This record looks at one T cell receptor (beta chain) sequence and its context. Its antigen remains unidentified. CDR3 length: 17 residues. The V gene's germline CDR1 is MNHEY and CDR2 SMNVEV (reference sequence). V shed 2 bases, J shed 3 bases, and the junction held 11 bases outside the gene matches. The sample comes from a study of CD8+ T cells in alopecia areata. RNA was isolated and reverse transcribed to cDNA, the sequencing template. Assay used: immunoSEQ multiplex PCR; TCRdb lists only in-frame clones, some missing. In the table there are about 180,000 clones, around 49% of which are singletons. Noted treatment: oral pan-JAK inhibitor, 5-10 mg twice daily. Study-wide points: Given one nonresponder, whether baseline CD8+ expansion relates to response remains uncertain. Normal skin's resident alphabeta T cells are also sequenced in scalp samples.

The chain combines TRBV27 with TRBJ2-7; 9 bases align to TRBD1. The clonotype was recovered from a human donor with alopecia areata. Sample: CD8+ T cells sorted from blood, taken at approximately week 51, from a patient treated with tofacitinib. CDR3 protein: CASSLPPGQGRGYEQYF. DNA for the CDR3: TGTGCCAGCAGTTTACCTCCCGGACAGGGGCGAGGCTACGAGCAGTACTTC.